The rows below give T cell receptor beta chains drawn from one sample of a study of blood T cell repertoires in COVID-19. Assay: immunoSEQ multiplex PCR; the TCRdb copy retains only in-frame clones and omits some. This sample has about 360,000 clones; around nine tenths occur once, and the top ten carry over 2.5%. The material sequenced was peripheral blood. These receptors were taken from a human donor in a cohort sampled during active COVID-19. CDR3s include the opening cysteine and the closing phenylalanine or tryptophan. The order of the fields is V gene, D gene, clone size, J gene, CDR3 DNA, CDR3 protein. A D gene is named only where the DNA matches it firmly. A clone size is listed for some rows: how often the clone was seen (once, few, many), or a class if it is expanded.

v_call: TRBV27
d_call: NA
clone_size: NA
j_call: TRBJ2-7
cdr3_nt: TGTGCCAGCAGTTTGGGAGCTTGGGCCTACGAGCAGTACTTC
cdr3_aa: CASSLGAWAYEQYF

v_call: TRBV3-1/TRBV3-2
d_call: NA
clone_size: NA
j_call: TRBJ2-5
cdr3_nt: TGTGCCAGCAGCCAAGCCGCGGTGGACTTACAAGAGACCCAGTACTTC
cdr3_aa: CASSQAAVDLQETQYF

v_call: TRBV27
d_call: NA
clone_size: NA
j_call: TRBJ2-3
cdr3_nt: TGTGCCGGAGACACAGATACGCAGTATTTT
cdr3_aa: CAGDTDTQYF

v_call: TRBV27
d_call: NA
clone_size: NA
j_call: TRBJ1-2
cdr3_nt: TGTGCCAGCAGACCGGGGGGGAACAACTATGGCTACACCTTC
cdr3_aa: CASRPGGNNYGYTF

v_call: TRBV30
d_call: NA
clone_size: NA
j_call: TRBJ1-5
cdr3_nt: TGTGCCTGGAGTGTTCAGGGCCCCTGGAGCAATCAGCCCCAGCATTTT
cdr3_aa: CAWSVQGPWSNQPQHF

v_call: TRBV30
d_call: TRBD1
clone_size: NA
j_call: TRBJ1-2
cdr3_nt: TGTGCCTGGACCGGGACAGCCCTCTATGGCTACACCTTC
cdr3_aa: CAWTGTALYGYTF

v_call: TRBV30
d_call: NA
clone_size: NA
j_call: TRBJ1-1
cdr3_nt: TGTGCCTGGAGTTCGACAGTCGAAGCTTTCTTT
cdr3_aa: CAWSSTVEAFF

v_call: TRBV29-1
d_call: TRBD1
clone_size: few
j_call: TRBJ2-1
cdr3_nt: TGCAGCGTAGATACGACAGGGACCTCCTACAATGAGCAGTTCTTC
cdr3_aa: CSVDTTGTSYNEQFF

v_call: TRBV5-4
d_call: NA
clone_size: NA
j_call: TRBJ1-2
cdr3_nt: TGTGCCAGCAGCTCCCCTGGTTCCGGGGTGGGTTATGGCTACACCTTC
cdr3_aa: CASSSPGSGVGYGYTF

v_call: TRBV5-1
d_call: TRBD2
clone_size: NA
j_call: TRBJ2-1
cdr3_nt: TGCGCCAGCAGCTTGGCCGGCAGCGGGGGCCGAGATGAGCAGTTCTTC
cdr3_aa: CASSLAGSGGRDEQFF

v_call: TRBV6-1
d_call: TRBD2
clone_size: few
j_call: TRBJ2-1
cdr3_nt: TGTGCCAGCAGTGAACCCGCTAGCGGGTTAACACACAATGAGCAGTTCTTC
cdr3_aa: CASSEPASGLTHNEQFF

v_call: TRBV5-1
d_call: NA
clone_size: NA
j_call: TRBJ1-1
cdr3_nt: TGCGCCAGCAAGCCTTCCTCGGGGGGTATGAACACTGAAGCTTTCTTT
cdr3_aa: CASKPSSGGMNTEAFF

v_call: TRBV5-6
d_call: TRBD2
clone_size: NA
j_call: TRBJ2-3
cdr3_nt: TGTGCCAGCAGCCAATTAACCGGGGGGAAGGGCACAGATACGCAGTATTTT
cdr3_aa: CASSQLTGGKGTDTQYF

v_call: TRBV4-1
d_call: TRBD1
clone_size: NA
j_call: TRBJ1-1
cdr3_nt: TGCGCCAGCAGCCGGGACGGACAGGGAGGGACTGAAGCTTTCTTT
cdr3_aa: CASSRDGQGGTEAFF

v_call: TRBV3-1/TRBV3-2
d_call: TRBD2
clone_size: NA
j_call: TRBJ2-5
cdr3_nt: TGTGCCAGCAGCCAAGATGACCTAGCGGGGGCCGAGACCCAGTACTTC
cdr3_aa: CASSQDDLAGAETQYF

v_call: TRBV19
d_call: TRBD1
clone_size: NA
j_call: TRBJ2-1
cdr3_nt: TGTGCCAGTAGTATCAGCGAGACAGGGGGGATCTACAATGAGCAGTTCTTC
cdr3_aa: CASSISETGGIYNEQFF

v_call: TRBV29-1
d_call: NA
clone_size: NA
j_call: TRBJ1-3
cdr3_nt: TGCAGCGTTGTAGGAGACGGAAACACCATATATTTT
cdr3_aa: CSVVGDGNTIYF

v_call: TRBV29-1
d_call: TRBD1
clone_size: NA
j_call: TRBJ1-2
cdr3_nt: TGCAGCGTTGAAGAGCTAGTGGACAGGGGACTCTATGGCTACACCTTC
cdr3_aa: CSVEELVDRGLYGYTF

v_call: TRBV19
d_call: TRBD1
clone_size: NA
j_call: TRBJ1-5
cdr3_nt: TGTGCCAGTAGTCAGCCGGACAGGGGAAACCAGCCCCAGCATTTT
cdr3_aa: CASSQPDRGNQPQHF

v_call: TRBV30
d_call: NA
clone_size: NA
j_call: TRBJ1-1
cdr3_nt: TGTGCCTGGACAGGTACATCCCTGAACCCTGAAGCTTTCTTT
cdr3_aa: CAWTGTSLNPEAFF

v_call: TRBV7-9
d_call: NA
clone_size: NA
j_call: TRBJ2-2
cdr3_nt: TGTGCCAGCATCCACAACAGGAACCCGAACACCGGGGAGCTGTTTTTT
cdr3_aa: CASIHNRNPNTGELFF

v_call: TRBV7-9
d_call: NA
clone_size: NA
j_call: TRBJ2-2
cdr3_nt: TGTGCCAGCAGCTTATCCGCTACCACCGGGGAGCTGTTTTTT
cdr3_aa: CASSLSATTGELFF

v_call: TRBV5-4
d_call: TRBD1
clone_size: NA
j_call: TRBJ2-1
cdr3_nt: TGTGCCAGCAGCCCGTGGGTGAGGGACAGGGGGCAAAATGAGCAGTTCTTC
cdr3_aa: CASSPWVRDRGQNEQFF

v_call: TRBV15
d_call: TRBD1
clone_size: NA
j_call: TRBJ2-1
cdr3_nt: TGTGCCACCCCTGACCGGGACAGGGGGAGATCCTACAATGAGCAGTTCTTC
cdr3_aa: CATPDRDRGRSYNEQFF

v_call: TRBV10-1
d_call: TRBD1
clone_size: NA
j_call: TRBJ2-7
cdr3_nt: TGCGCCAGCAGGAATCAAGGACAGGGGAGCTCCTACGAGCAGTACTTC
cdr3_aa: CASRNQGQGSSYEQYF

v_call: TRBV7-9
d_call: NA
clone_size: NA
j_call: TRBJ2-2
cdr3_nt: TGTGCCAGCAGCGTTCTCCGGGGATCCGGGGAGCTGTTTTTT
cdr3_aa: CASSVLRGSGELFF

v_call: TRBV15
d_call: TRBD1
clone_size: NA
j_call: TRBJ2-7
cdr3_nt: TGTGCCACCAGCAGGACCCGGACAGGTTTCTACGAGCAGTACTTC
cdr3_aa: CATSRTRTGFYEQYF